A selection of T cell receptor beta chains follows, all from one sample in a study of cytomegalovirus exposure and HLA in healthy donors. Sequencing was performed with immunoSEQ multiplex PCR; in TCRdb, only in-frame clones are kept and a portion is missing. The table lists more than 150,000 clones, around three quarters of them singletons. Sequencing was carried out using PBMCs. Source of these receptors: a woman aged 25 to 45 in good health and CMV-seronegative. Each CDR3 is given with its conserved first and last residue. D genes are given only for firm matches. Size values are once, few and many counts, or a class for expanded clones, and some rows have none.

J gene,clone size,D gene,V gene,CDR3 protein,CDR3 DNA
TRBJ1-1,-,-,TRBV27,CASSYTGWAEAFF,TGTGCCAGCAGTTATACAGGGTGGGCTGAAGCTTTCTTT
TRBJ1-4,-,TRBD1,TRBV27,CASRTRQGGNEKLFF,TGTGCCAGCAGAACCCGACAGGGGGGTAATGAAAAACTGTTTTTT
TRBJ1-2,-,TRBD1,TRBV5-1,CASRTGVDYGYTF,TGCGCCAGCAGGACAGGGGTTGATTATGGCTACACCTTC
TRBJ1-2,-,TRBD1,TRBV6-1,CASSTTGNYGYTF,TGTGCCAGCAGTACGACAGGGAACTATGGCTACACCTTC
TRBJ2-2,-,-,TRBV30,CAWSMSTGELFF,TGTGCCTGGAGCATGAGCACCGGGGAGCTGTTTTTT
TRBJ2-3,-,TRBD2,TRBV4-1,CASSQGLGQGLAGGPNTDTQYF,TGCGCCAGCAGCCAAGGACTAGGACAGGGACTAGCGGGGGGGCCCAACACAGATACGCAGTATTTT
TRBJ1-6,-,TRBD1,TRBV6-5,CASGFFGQGGTPLHF,TGTGCCAGCGGTTTTTTTGGACAGGGTGGGACACCCCTCCACTTT
TRBJ1-6,-,TRBD1,TRBV5-1,CASSSGQGLNSPLHF,TGCGCCAGCAGCTCGGGACAGGGCCTTAATTCACCCCTCCACTTT
TRBJ2-5,-,TRBD1,TRBV15,CATSRRDRQETQYF,TGTGCCACCAGCAGACGGGACAGACAAGAGACCCAGTACTTC
TRBJ2-7,-,TRBD2,TRBV5-4,CASSAGTSGDDEQYF,TGTGCCAGCAGCGCGGGGACTAGCGGGGATGACGAGCAGTACTTC
TRBJ2-7,-,-,TRBV21-1,CASSNRGSGVAHHLYSYEQYF,TGTGCCAGCAGCAATAGGGGTAGTGGGGTCGCGCATCACCTTTACTCCTACGAGCAGTACTTC
TRBJ1-2,-,-,TRBV29-1,CSAEPGPGYTF,TGCAGCGCCGAGCCTGGGCCCGGCTACACCTTC
TRBJ1-5,-,-,TRBV6-1,CASTYTAGQPQHF,TGTGCCAGCACCTACACCGCGGGTCAGCCCCAGCATTTT
TRBJ2-3,-,TRBD2,TRBV30,CAGGLAGGQKDTDTQYF,TGTGCCGGGGGACTAGCGGGGGGGCAAAAGGACACAGATACGCAGTATTTT
TRBJ2-3,-,-,TRBV7-9,CASNSNGVAQYF,TGTGCCAGTAATTCGAACGGGGTGGCGCAGTATTTT
TRBJ1-1,-,TRBD1,TRBV7-9,CASSSDRGTEAFF,TGTGCCAGCAGTTCAGACAGGGGCACTGAAGCTTTCTTT
TRBJ1-6,-,-,TRBV7-7,CASSSWGGRNSPLHF,TGTGCCAGCAGCTCGTGGGGAGGGAGAAATTCACCCCTCCACTTT
TRBJ2-3,-,-,TRBV19,CASSMWRGLGTDTQYF,TGTGCCAGTAGTATGTGGAGGGGCCTGGGGACAGATACGCAGTATTTT
TRBJ2-5,-,TRBD1,TRBV6-5,CAIGQGEWETQYF,TGTGCCATCGGACAGGGAGAGTGGGAGACCCAGTACTTC
TRBJ2-5,few,TRBD1,TRBV6-1,CASMEGQGPVAQYF,TGTGCCAGCATGGAGGGACAGGGGCCCGTGGCCCAGTACTTC
TRBJ2-5,few,TRBD1,TRBV7-7,CASSLALPGTDQETQYF,TGTGCTAGCAGCTTAGCGCTTCCCGGGACAGACCAAGAGACCCAGTACTTC
TRBJ1-1,-,-,TRBV5-6,CASSFGQSEAFF,TGTGCCAGCAGCTTCGGACAGAGTGAAGCTTTCTTT
TRBJ2-2,few,-,TRBV18,CASSPGAPGWGTGELFF,TGTGCCAGCTCACCGGGGGCGCCGGGCTGGGGCACCGGGGAGCTGTTTTTT
TRBJ2-7,-,-,TRBV30,CAWSVRQGGAEQYF,TGTGCCTGGAGTGTACGTCAGGGGGGTGCCGAGCAGTACTTC
TRBJ1-2,-,TRBD1,TRBV5-1,CASSRDRADFGYTF,TGCGCCAGCAGTCGGGACAGGGCGGATTTTGGCTACACCTTC
TRBJ2-2,-,TRBD1,TRBV5-6,CASSRTGANTGELFF,TGTGCCAGCAGCCGGACAGGAGCGAACACCGGGGAGCTGTTTTTT
TRBJ2-5,-,-,TRBV7-8,CASSLGERRETQYF,TGTGCCAGCAGCTTAGGAGAGCGGCGAGAGACCCAGTACTTC
TRBJ1-1,-,-,TRBV7-9,CAAKGEMNTEAFF,TGTGCCGCGAAGGGGGAAATGAACACTGAAGCTTTCTTT
TRBJ2-6,-,-,TRBV30,CAWSVLGGRAAGANVLTF,TGTGCCTGGAGTGTACTGGGGGGGCGAGCTGCTGGGGCCAACGTCCTGACTTTC
TRBJ1-4,-,-,TRBV6-5,CASSYSAAKNEKLFF,TGTGCCAGCAGTTACTCGGCGGCCAAGAATGAAAAACTGTTTTTT